These 5 T cell receptor beta chains were all obtained from the same sample, sequenced in a study of blood T cell repertoires in COVID-19. Assay: immunoSEQ multiplex PCR; the TCRdb copy retains only in-frame clones and omits some. The sample shows about 260,000 clones, 80% to 90% of them seen only once. The sequenced sample consisted of PBMCs or T cells enriched from blood (not recorded which). The receptors stem from a woman aged 25 to 39 with acute COVID-19.

This chain connects TRBV7-3 to TRBJ2-1; D is unclear. With 2 bases removed from V and 8 bases from J, the gap between germline ends came to 13 bases. Germline loops: CDR1 SGHTA, CDR2 FQGTGA. The CDR3 has 14 amino acids. The CDR3 DNA reads TGTGCCAGCAGCTTATGGGCCGAAGGCGATGAGCAGTTCTTC. It yields the protein CASSLWAEGDEQFF.

This rearrangement joins TRBV18 to TRBJ2-7; the match to TRBD1 covers 7 bases. The trim removed 3 bases at V and 3 bases at J, leaving 5 bases unmatched. The germline CDR1 and CDR2 sequences are KGHSH and LQKENI. This CDR3 region has 14 residues. CDR3: CASSPLTGNYEQYF. The CDR3 DNA reads as TGTGCCAGCTCACCCTTGACAGGGAACTACGAGCAGTACTTC.

In this sample, this clone turned up once. The chain has TRBV6-5 and TRBJ2-7; 7 bases line up with TRBD1. The CDR3 totals 15 residues. The germline V gene has CDR1 MNHEY and CDR2 SVGAGI. V lost 7 bases to trimming and J lost 1 base; unmatched junction nucleotides: 10. CDR3 residues: CASTRWDSLSYEQYF. The CDR3 bases are TGTGCCAGCACTAGATGGGACAGCCTATCCTACGAGCAGTACTTC.

This chain links TRBV9 with TRBJ2-7; TRBD2 agrees at 11 bases. J gave up 4 bases and V 3 bases, and 6 bases lay outside the gene matches. The CDR3 is 15 residues long. Germline V lookup: CDR1 SGDLS, CDR2 YYNGEE. The CDR3 nucleotides are TGTGCCAGCAGCGCCGGGACTAGCGGCCGTTACGAGCAGTACTTC. Its protein product is CASSAGTSGRYEQYF.

The V call is TRBV5-8, the J call TRBJ2-7, with 7 bases matching TRBD2. The germline CDR1 and CDR2 sequences are SGHTS and YDEGEE. V dropped 4 bases and J dropped 1; count of bases not matched to a gene: 17. The CDR3 loop spans 18 amino acids. The DNA for the CDR3 is TGTGCCAGCAGCCGAAGCGGGACCCAGCGGGCCTTATCCTACGAGCAGTACTTC. This codes for CASSRSGTQRALSYEQYF. The full variable domain, in which reference TRBV5-8 and TRBJ2-7 provide the parts outside the CDR3, is EAGVTQSPTHLIKTRGQQATLRCSPISGHTSVYWYQQALGLGLQFLLWYDEGEERNRGNFPPRFSGRQFPNYSSELNVNALELEDSALYLCASSRSGTQRALSYEQYFGPGTRLTVT.